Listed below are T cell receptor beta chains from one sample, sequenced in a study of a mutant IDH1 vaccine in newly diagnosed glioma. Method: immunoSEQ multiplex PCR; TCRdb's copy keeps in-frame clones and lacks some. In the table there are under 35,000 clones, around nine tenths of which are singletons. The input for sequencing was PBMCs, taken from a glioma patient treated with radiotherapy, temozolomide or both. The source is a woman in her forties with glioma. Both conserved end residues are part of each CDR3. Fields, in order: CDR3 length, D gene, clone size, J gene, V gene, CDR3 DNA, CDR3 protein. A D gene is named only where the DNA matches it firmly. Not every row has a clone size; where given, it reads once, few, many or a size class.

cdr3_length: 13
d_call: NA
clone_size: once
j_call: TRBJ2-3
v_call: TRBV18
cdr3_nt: TGTGCCAGCTCAAAGGGGACCGAAGATACGCAGTATTTT
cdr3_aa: CASSKGTEDTQYF

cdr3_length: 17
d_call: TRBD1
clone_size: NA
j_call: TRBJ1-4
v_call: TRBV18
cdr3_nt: TGTGCCAGCTCCCCACCCGGGACAGGGACCAGTATTGAAAAACTGTTTTTT
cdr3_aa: CASSPPGTGTSIEKLFF

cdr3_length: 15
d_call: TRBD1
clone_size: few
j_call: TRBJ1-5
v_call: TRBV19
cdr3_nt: TGTGCCAGTAGTACCGGGACAGGGGCTCATCAGCCCCAGCATTTT
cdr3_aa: CASSTGTGAHQPQHF

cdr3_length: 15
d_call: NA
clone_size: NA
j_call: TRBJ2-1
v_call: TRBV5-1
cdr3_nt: TGCGCCAGCAGCTTGGCCAGGACAGCCTACAATGAGCAGTTCTTC
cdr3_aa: CASSLARTAYNEQFF

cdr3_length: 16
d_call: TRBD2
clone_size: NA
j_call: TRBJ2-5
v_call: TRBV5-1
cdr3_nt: TGCGCCAGCAGCTTGGCTGGCGGGGGGGCAAAAGAGACCCAGTACTTC
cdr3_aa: CASSLAGGGAKETQYF

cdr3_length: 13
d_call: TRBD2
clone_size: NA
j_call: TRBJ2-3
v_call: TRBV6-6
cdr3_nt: TGTGCCAGCAGTTATCAGCGGGAAGATACGCAGTATTTT
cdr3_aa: CASSYQREDTQYF

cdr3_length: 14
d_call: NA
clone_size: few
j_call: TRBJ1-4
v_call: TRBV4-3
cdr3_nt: TGCGCCAGCAGCCAACAGACAACTAATGAAAAACTGTTTTTT
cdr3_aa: CASSQQTTNEKLFF

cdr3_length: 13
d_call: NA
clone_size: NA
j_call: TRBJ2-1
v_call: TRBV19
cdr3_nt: TGTGCCAGTAGAGGGGACTTATACAATGAGCAGTTCTTC
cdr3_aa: CASRGDLYNEQFF

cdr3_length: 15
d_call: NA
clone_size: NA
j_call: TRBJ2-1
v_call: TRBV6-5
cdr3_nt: TGTGCCAGCAGTCTACTTGGGGGGTCCTACAATGAGCAGTTCTTC
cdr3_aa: CASSLLGGSYNEQFF

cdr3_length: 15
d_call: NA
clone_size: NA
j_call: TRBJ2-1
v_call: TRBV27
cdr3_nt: TGTGCCAGCAGCCTTGGACCCCGACGGGGGAATGAGCAGTTCTTC
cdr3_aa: CASSLGPRRGNEQFF

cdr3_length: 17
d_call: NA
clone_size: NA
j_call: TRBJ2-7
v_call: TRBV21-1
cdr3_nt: TGTGCCAGCACCTCCTCCCTAGCGGGCGCCCCGTCCTACGAGCAGTACTTC
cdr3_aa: CASTSSLAGAPSYEQYF

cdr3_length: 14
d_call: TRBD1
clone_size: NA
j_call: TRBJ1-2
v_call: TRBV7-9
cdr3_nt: TGTGCCAGCAGCTACGGGACAGGGGACTATGGCTACACCTTC
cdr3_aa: CASSYGTGDYGYTF

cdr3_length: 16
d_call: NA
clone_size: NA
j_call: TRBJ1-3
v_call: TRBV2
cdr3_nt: TGTGCCAGCAGTGATCAACCCTCGATCTCTGGAAACACCATATATTTT
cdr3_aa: CASSDQPSISGNTIYF

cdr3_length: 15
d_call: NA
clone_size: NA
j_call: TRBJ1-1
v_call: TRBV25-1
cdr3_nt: TGTGCCAGCAGTCCCCGGTGGCTGCGGGACACTGAAGCTTTCTTT
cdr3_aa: CASSPRWLRDTEAFF

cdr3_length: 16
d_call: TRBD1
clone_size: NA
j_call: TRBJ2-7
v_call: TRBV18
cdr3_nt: TGTGCCAGCTCGCCGGACAGGGGACAAAATTCCTACGAGCAGTACTTC
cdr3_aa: CASSPDRGQNSYEQYF

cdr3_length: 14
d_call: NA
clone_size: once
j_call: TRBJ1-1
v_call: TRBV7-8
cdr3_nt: TGTGCCAGCAGCTTAGGCCAGGGCGTCACTGAAGCTTTCTTT
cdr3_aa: CASSLGQGVTEAFF

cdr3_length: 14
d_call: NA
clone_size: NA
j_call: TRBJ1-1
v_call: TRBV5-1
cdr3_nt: TGCGCCAGCAGCTTTTCCCCCCCCGGCACTGAAGCTTTCTTT
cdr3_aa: CASSFSPPGTEAFF

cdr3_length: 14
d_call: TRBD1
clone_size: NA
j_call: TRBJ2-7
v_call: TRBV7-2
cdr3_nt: TGTGCCAGCAGCTTCGACAGGGGGGCCTACGAGCAGTACTTC
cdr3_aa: CASSFDRGAYEQYF

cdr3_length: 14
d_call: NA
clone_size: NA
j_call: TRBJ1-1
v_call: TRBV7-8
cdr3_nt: TGTGCCAGCAGCCCAAACAGGGCGGACACTGAAGCTTTCTTT
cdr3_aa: CASSPNRADTEAFF

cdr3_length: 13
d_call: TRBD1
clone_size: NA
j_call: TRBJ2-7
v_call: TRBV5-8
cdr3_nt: TGTGCCAGCAGCGAAGGACAGGTCCACGAGCAGTACTTC
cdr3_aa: CASSEGQVHEQYF

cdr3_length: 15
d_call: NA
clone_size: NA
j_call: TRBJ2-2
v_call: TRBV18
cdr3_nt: TGTGCCAGCTCACCCTGGACCACCAACACCGGGGAGCTGTTTTTT
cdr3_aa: CASSPWTTNTGELFF

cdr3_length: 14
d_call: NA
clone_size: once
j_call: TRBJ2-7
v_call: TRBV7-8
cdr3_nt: TGTGCCAGCACCTCCCGACAGTGGCTGAACGAGCAGTACTTC
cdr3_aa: CASTSRQWLNEQYF

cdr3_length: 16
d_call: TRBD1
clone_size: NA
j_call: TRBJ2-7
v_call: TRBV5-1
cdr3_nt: TGCGCCAGCAGCTTGTCGGGGACAGGGGCCCTCTACGAGCAGTACTTC
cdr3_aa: CASSLSGTGALYEQYF

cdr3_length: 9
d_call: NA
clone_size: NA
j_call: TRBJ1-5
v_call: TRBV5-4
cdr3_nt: TGTGCCAGTCGTCAGCCCCAGCATTTT
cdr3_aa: CASRQPQHF

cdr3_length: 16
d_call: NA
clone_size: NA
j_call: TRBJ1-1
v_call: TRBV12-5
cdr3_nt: TGTGCTAGTGGTTTCAGGTCAGGGGACCCAAACACTGAAGCTTTCTTT
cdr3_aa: CASGFRSGDPNTEAFF

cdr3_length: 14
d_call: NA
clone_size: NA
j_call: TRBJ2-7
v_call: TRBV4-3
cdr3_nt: TGCGCCAGCAGCCAAGTTAGGTGGGGCGGCGAGCAGTACTTC
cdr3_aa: CASSQVRWGGEQYF

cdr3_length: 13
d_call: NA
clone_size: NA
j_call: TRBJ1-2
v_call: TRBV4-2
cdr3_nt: TGTGCCAGCAGCCAAGGCGGTCTCTATGGCTACACCTTC
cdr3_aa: CASSQGGLYGYTF

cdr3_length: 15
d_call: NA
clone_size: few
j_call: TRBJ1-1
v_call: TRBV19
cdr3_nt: TGTGCCAGTAGTATCGACCAAAACCCTAAGGGAGAAGCTTTCTTT
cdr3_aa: CASSIDQNPKGEAFF

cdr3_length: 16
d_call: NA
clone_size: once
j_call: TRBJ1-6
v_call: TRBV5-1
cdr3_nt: TGCGCCAGCAGTGAGGGACGGAGCCGGATGTATTCACCCCTCCACTTT
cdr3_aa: CASSEGRSRMYSPLHF

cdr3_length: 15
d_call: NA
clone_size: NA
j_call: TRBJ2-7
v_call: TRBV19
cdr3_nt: TGTGCCAGTAGTTTAATACGAACAGGGCGGGACGAGCAGTACTTC
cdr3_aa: CASSLIRTGRDEQYF

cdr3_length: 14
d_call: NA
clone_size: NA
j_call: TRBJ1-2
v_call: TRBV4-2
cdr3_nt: TGTGCCAGCAGCCTAGACAGGAACAACTATGGCTACACCTTC
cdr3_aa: CASSLDRNNYGYTF

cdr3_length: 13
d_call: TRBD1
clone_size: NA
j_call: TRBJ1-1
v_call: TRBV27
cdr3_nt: TGTGCCAGCAGTCCACAGGGGACAACTGAAGCTTTCTTT
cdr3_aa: CASSPQGTTEAFF

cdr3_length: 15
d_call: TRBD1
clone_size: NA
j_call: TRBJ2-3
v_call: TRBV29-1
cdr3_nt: TGCAGCGCTGATTGGGGCAGGGGGAAGACAGATACGCAGTATTTT
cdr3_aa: CSADWGRGKTDTQYF

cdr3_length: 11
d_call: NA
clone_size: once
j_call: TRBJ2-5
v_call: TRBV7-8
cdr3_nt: TGTGCCAGCAGCTTTTCAGAGACCCAGTACTTC
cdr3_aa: CASSFSETQYF

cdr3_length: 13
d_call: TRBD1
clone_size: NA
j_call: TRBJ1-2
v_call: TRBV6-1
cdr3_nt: TGTGCCAGCATCGGGACAGGGGACTATGGCTACACCTTC
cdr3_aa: CASIGTGDYGYTF

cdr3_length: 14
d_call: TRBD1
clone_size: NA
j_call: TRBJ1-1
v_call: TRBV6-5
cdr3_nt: TGTGCCAGCAGTTTCGACAGGGTCAACACTGAAGCTTTCTTT
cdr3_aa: CASSFDRVNTEAFF

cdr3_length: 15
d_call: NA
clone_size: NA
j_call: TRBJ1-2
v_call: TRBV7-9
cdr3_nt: TGTGCCAGCAGCCAAATGGACAGAAGGGGCAATGGCTACACCTTC
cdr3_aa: CASSQMDRRGNGYTF

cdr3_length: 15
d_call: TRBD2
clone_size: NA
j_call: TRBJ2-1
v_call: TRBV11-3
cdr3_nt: TGTGCCAGCAGCTTAGAAGCCCTAGCGGGAGGGAAGCAGTTCTTC
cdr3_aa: CASSLEALAGGKQFF

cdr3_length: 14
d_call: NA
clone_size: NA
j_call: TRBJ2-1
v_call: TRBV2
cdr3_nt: TGTGCCAGCAGTGACGTCCGCTCCTACAATGAGCAGTTCTTC
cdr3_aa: CASSDVRSYNEQFF

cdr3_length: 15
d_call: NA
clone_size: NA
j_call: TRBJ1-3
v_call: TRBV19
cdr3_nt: TGTGCCAGTAGTATTTTGGGAGTGGCTGGAAACACCATATATTTT
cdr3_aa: CASSILGVAGNTIYF

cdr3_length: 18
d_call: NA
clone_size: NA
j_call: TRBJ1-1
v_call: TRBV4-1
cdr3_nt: TGCGCCAGCAGCCCTTCTCCATCGGGGGTTACCAAGAACACTGAAGCTTTCTTT
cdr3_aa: CASSPSPSGVTKNTEAFF

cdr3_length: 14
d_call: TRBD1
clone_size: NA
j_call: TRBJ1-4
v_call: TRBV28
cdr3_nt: TGTGCCAGCAGGCCGGGACAGCCTAACGAAAAACTGTTTTTT
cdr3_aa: CASRPGQPNEKLFF